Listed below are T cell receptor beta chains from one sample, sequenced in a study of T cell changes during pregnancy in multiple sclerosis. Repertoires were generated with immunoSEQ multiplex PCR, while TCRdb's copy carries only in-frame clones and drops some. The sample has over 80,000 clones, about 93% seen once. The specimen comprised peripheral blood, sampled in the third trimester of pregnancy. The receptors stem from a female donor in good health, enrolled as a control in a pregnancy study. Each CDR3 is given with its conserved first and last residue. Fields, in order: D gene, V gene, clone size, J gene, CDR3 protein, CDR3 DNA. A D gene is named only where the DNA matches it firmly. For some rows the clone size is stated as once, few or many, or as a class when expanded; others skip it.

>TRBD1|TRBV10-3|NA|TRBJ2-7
CAISEQGDYEQYF
TGTGCCATCAGTGAACAGGGGGACTACGAGCAGTACTTC
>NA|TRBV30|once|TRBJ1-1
CAWSTGQMNTEAFF
TGTGCCTGGAGTACGGGACAAATGAACACTGAAGCTTTCTTT
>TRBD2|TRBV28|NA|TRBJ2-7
CASSPPQRLSGSYEQYF
TGTGCCAGCAGTCCCCCCCAACGGCTTAGCGGGAGTTACGAGCAGTACTTC
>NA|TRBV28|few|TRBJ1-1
CASSTTQMEAFF
TGTGCCAGCAGTACAACACAGATGGAAGCTTTCTTT
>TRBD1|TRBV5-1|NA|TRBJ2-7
CASSPGTVASYEQYF
TGCGCCAGCAGCCCTGGGACAGTCGCTTCCTACGAGCAGTACTTC
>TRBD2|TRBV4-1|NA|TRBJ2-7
CASSQDLPILAGAPYEQYF
TGCGCCAGCAGCCAAGATCTCCCCATACTAGCGGGAGCCCCCTACGAGCAGTACTTC
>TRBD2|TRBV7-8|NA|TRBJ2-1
CASSSPGGVGSYNEQFF
TGTGCCAGCAGCTCCCCCGGGGGGGTAGGCTCCTACAATGAGCAGTTCTTC
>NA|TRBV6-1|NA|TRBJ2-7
CASSELGRLEQYF
TGTGCCAGCAGTGAACTCGGCAGACTCGAGCAGTACTTC
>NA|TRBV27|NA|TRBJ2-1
CASSKLGGLGAAGEQFF
TGTGCCAGCAGTAAATTAGGGGGATTGGGGGCCGCAGGAGAGCAGTTCTTC
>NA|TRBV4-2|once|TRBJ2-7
CASSQDKMSSYEQYF
TGTGCCAGCAGCCAAGACAAGATGAGCTCCTACGAGCAGTACTTC
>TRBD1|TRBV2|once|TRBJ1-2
CASRGGTDYGYTF
TGTGCCAGCAGGGGCGGGACAGACTATGGCTACACCTTC
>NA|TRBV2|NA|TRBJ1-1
CASSGDRSNTEAFF
TGTGCCAGCAGTGGAGACAGGTCGAACACTGAAGCTTTCTTT
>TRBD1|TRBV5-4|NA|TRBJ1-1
CASSVRQGPLNTEAFF
TGTGCCAGCAGCGTTCGACAGGGGCCTTTGAACACTGAAGCTTTCTTT
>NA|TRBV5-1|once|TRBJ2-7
CASSFGSGPYEQYF
TGCGCCAGCAGCTTCGGTAGCGGTCCCTACGAGCAGTACTTC
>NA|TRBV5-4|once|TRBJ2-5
CASSPRGETQYF
TGTGCCAGCAGCCCGAGAGGGGAGACCCAGTACTTC
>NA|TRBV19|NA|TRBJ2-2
CASSIKGNSYTGELFF
TGTGCCAGTAGTATAAAGGGGAATTCGTACACCGGGGAGCTGTTTTTT
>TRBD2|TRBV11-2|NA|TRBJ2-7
CASSPGAGPNYEQYF
TGTGCCAGCAGCCCCGGAGCGGGACCGAACTACGAGCAGTACTTC
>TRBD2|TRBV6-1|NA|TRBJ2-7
CASSLLADSSYEQYF
TGTGCCAGCAGCCTACTAGCGGATTCATCCTACGAGCAGTACTTC
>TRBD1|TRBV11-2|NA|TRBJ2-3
CASRRTGSTDTQYF
TGTGCCAGCAGACGGACAGGCTCCACAGATACGCAGTATTTT
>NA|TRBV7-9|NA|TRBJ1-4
CASSIWTVSTNEKLFF
TGTGCCAGCAGCATATGGACTGTTTCGACTAATGAAAAACTGTTTTTT
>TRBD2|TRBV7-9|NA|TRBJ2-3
CASSLGLAGGGGMGTQYF
TGTGCCAGCAGCTTAGGCCTAGCGGGAGGAGGCGGCATGGGTACGCAGTATTTT
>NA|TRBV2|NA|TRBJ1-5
CASSDPKLNQPQHF
TGTGCCAGCAGTGACCCCAAGCTAAATCAGCCCCAGCATTTT
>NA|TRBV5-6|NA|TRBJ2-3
CASSPAGTVSTDTQYF
TGTGCCAGCAGCCCGGCGGGGACTGTTAGCACAGATACGCAGTATTTT
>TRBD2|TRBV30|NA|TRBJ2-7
CAWMGPGLAPTYEQYF
TGTGCCTGGATGGGTCCGGGACTAGCGCCGACCTACGAGCAGTACTTC
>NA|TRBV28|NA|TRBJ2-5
CASSLYAGPSETQYF
TGTGCCAGCAGTTTATATGCAGGGCCTTCGGAGACCCAGTACTTC
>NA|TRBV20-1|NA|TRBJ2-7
CSAYRQEQYF
TGCAGTGCATACAGACAGGAGCAGTACTTC
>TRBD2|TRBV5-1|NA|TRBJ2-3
CASSFGLAGVEADTQYF
TGCGCCAGCAGCTTCGGACTAGCGGGAGTGGAAGCAGATACGCAGTATTTT
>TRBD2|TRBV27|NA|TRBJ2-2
CASFPGGSTTGELFF
TGTGCCAGCTTCCCGGGAGGGAGTACCACCGGGGAGCTGTTTTTT
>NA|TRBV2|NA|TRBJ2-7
CASSDPGGVYEQYF
TGTGCCAGCAGTGATCCCGGCGGGGTCTACGAGCAGTACTTC
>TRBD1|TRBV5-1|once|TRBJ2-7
CASRPGTGAYEQYF
TGCGCCAGCAGACCCGGGACAGGGGCCTACGAGCAGTACTTC
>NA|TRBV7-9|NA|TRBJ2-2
CASSLEGAGELFF
TGTGCCAGCAGCTTAGAGGGGGCCGGGGAGCTGTTTTTT
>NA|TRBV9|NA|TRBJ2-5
CASSGNSNQETQYF
TGTGCCAGCAGCGGAAACAGTAACCAAGAGACCCAGTACTTC
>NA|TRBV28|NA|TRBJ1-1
CASRGVPNTEAFF
TGTGCCAGCAGAGGAGTACCAAACACTGAAGCTTTCTTT
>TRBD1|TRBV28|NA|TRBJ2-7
CASSLLPGGTYEQYF
TGTGCCAGCAGTTTATTACCAGGGGGTACCTACGAGCAGTACTTC
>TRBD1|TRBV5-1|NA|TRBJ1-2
CAGSPMDRSGGYTF
TGCGCCGGCAGCCCCATGGACAGGTCTGGTGGCTACACCTTC
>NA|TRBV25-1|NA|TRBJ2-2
CASSGANTGELFF
TGTGCCAGCAGTGGGGCTAACACCGGGGAGCTGTTTTTT
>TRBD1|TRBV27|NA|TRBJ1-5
CASSLGTGNQPQHF
TGTGCCAGCAGTTTGGGGACAGGGAATCAGCCCCAGCATTTT
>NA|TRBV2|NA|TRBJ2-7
CASGLSYEQYF
TGTGCCAGCGGGCTCAGCTACGAGCAGTACTTC
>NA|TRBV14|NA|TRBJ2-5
CASSRAGETQYF
TGTGCCAGCAGCCGGGCTGGGGAGACCCAGTACTTC
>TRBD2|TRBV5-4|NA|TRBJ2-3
CASSLGVSGSSGDTQYF
TGTGCCAGCAGCTTGGGGGTTAGCGGGAGTTCTGGAGATACGCAGTATTTT
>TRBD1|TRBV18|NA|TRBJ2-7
CASSPGTGSSYEQYF
TGTGCCAGCTCACCAGGGACAGGGAGCTCCTACGAGCAGTACTTC
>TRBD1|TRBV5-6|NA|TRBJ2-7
CASSLQGAREQYF
TGTGCCAGCAGCCTACAGGGGGCTCGGGAGCAGTACTTC
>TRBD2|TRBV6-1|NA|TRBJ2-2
CASSEAAGPLLRELFF
TGTGCCAGCAGTGAAGCAGCGGGACCGTTACTCCGGGAGCTGTTTTTT
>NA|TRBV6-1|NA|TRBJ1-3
CAGGERGGNTIYF
TGTGCCGGCGGGGAGAGGGGTGGAAACACCATATATTTT
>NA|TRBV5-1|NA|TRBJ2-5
CASRTGAIQETQYF
TGCGCCAGCAGGACGGGAGCAATTCAAGAGACCCAGTACTTC
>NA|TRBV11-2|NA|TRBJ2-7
CASSSRGPVYEQYF
TGTGCCAGCAGCTCCAGGGGCCCAGTCTACGAGCAGTACTTC
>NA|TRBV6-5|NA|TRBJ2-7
CASSSDRESYEQYF
TGTGCCAGCAGTTCGGACAGAGAAAGTTACGAGCAGTACTTC
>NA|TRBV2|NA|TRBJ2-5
CASSSSDRQFGETQYF
TGTGCCAGCAGTTCCTCCGACAGGCAATTTGGGGAGACCCAGTACTTC
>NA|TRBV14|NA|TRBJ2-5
CASSQLRDQETQYF
TGTGCCAGCAGCCAACTGAGGGACCAAGAGACCCAGTACTTC
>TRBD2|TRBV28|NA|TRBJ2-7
CASGLAGGTYEQYF
TGTGCCAGCGGCCTAGCGGGAGGGACCTACGAGCAGTACTTC
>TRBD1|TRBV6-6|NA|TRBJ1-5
CASSLDRGSNQPQHF
TGTGCCAGCAGTTTAGACAGGGGAAGCAATCAGCCCCAGCATTTT
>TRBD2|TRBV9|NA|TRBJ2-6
CASSVGLAGPHSGANVLTF
TGTGCCAGCAGCGTAGGCCTAGCGGGACCGCACTCTGGGGCCAACGTCCTGACTTTC
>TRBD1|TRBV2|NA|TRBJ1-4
CASSRNRGYEKLFF
TGTGCCAGCAGTAGGAACAGGGGTTATGAAAAACTGTTTTTT
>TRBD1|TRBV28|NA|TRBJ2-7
CASSLDRGTYEQYF
TGTGCCAGCAGTCTGGACAGGGGGACCTACGAGCAGTACTTC